Listed below are T cell receptor beta chains from one sample, sequenced in a study of blood T cell repertoires in COVID-19. Assay: immunoSEQ multiplex PCR; the TCRdb copy retains only in-frame clones and omits some. This repertoire shows about 140,000 clones, 70% to 85% found once; its top ten account for approximately 9%. The sequenced sample consisted of peripheral blood. These receptors were obtained from a woman aged 80 or older in a cohort sampled during active or convalescent COVID-19. The CDR3 runs from the conserved cysteine through the conserved F or W. Fields, in order: V gene, D gene, J gene, clone size, CDR3 protein, CDR3 DNA. A D gene is named only where the DNA matches it firmly. For some rows the clone size is stated as once, few or many, or as a class when expanded; others skip it.

v_gene: TRBV27
d_gene: NA
j_gene: TRBJ2-5
abundance: NA
CDR3aa: CASSLRSRGIRQETQYF
CDR3nt: TGTGCCAGCAGTTTAAGATCCCGGGGAATCCGACAAGAGACCCAGTACTTC

v_gene: TRBV5-1
d_gene: TRBD1
j_gene: TRBJ1-4
abundance: NA
CDR3aa: CASSLDRGRPNEKLFF
CDR3nt: TGCGCCAGCAGCTTGGACAGGGGGCGGCCTAATGAAAAACTGTTTTTT

v_gene: TRBV27
d_gene: NA
j_gene: TRBJ1-4
abundance: NA
CDR3aa: CASSPMPPGNEKLFF
CDR3nt: TGTGCCAGCAGTCCAATGCCTCCGGGTAATGAAAAACTGTTTTTT

v_gene: TRBV6-5
d_gene: NA
j_gene: TRBJ1-1
abundance: NA
CDR3aa: CATGGTMDTEAFF
CDR3nt: TGTGCCACCGGGGGGACTATGGACACTGAAGCTTTCTTT

v_gene: TRBV19
d_gene: TRBD2
j_gene: TRBJ2-2
abundance: few
CDR3aa: CASSIWTSGTGELFF
CDR3nt: TGTGCCAGTAGTATTTGGACTAGCGGCACCGGGGAGCTGTTTTTT

v_gene: TRBV19
d_gene: NA
j_gene: TRBJ1-3
abundance: NA
CDR3aa: CASSIGGFGNTIYF
CDR3nt: TGTGCCAGTAGTATTGGAGGGTTTGGAAACACCATATATTTT

v_gene: TRBV4-1
d_gene: NA
j_gene: TRBJ1-5
abundance: NA
CDR3aa: CASRLQPQHF
CDR3nt: TGCGCCAGCCGACTTCAGCCCCAGCATTTT

v_gene: TRBV19
d_gene: TRBD1
j_gene: TRBJ2-1
abundance: NA
CDR3aa: CASSIQGAPYNEQFF
CDR3nt: TGTGCCAGTAGTATACAGGGGGCACCGTACAATGAGCAGTTCTTC

v_gene: TRBV4-1
d_gene: TRBD1
j_gene: TRBJ1-1
abundance: NA
CDR3aa: CASSQVGRGRFTEAFF
CDR3nt: TGCGCCAGCAGCCAAGTCGGCAGGGGGCGCTTCACTGAAGCTTTCTTT

v_gene: TRBV13
d_gene: NA
j_gene: TRBJ2-1
abundance: NA
CDR3aa: CASSLEQGKLRNEQFF
CDR3nt: TGTGCCAGCAGCTTAGAACAGGGAAAGTTACGAAATGAGCAGTTCTTC

v_gene: TRBV5-5
d_gene: NA
j_gene: TRBJ2-5
abundance: few
CDR3aa: CASSLLETQYF
CDR3nt: TGTGCCAGCAGCTTACTAGAGACCCAGTACTTC

v_gene: TRBV19
d_gene: NA
j_gene: TRBJ1-2
abundance: NA
CDR3aa: CASSTRQAGGYTF
CDR3nt: TGTGCCAGTAGTACCCGACAGGCGGGCGGCTACACCTTC

v_gene: TRBV19
d_gene: NA
j_gene: TRBJ2-2
abundance: NA
CDR3aa: CASSRRGNTGELFF
CDR3nt: TGTGCCAGTAGTAGGCGGGGAAACACCGGGGAGCTGTTTTTT

v_gene: TRBV6-6
d_gene: NA
j_gene: TRBJ1-6
abundance: once
CDR3aa: CASSVSSPLHF
CDR3nt: TGTGCCAGCAGCGTTAGTTCACCCCTCCACTTT

v_gene: TRBV6-6
d_gene: NA
j_gene: TRBJ1-1
abundance: NA
CDR3aa: CASSYSRGGGTEAFF
CDR3nt: TGTGCCAGCAGTTACTCGAGGGGGGGCGGCACTGAAGCTTTCTTT

v_gene: TRBV10-1
d_gene: NA
j_gene: TRBJ1-4
abundance: NA
CDR3aa: CASRFGQRTTNEKLFF
CDR3nt: TGCGCCAGCAGATTTGGACAGAGGACAACTAATGAAAAACTGTTTTTT

v_gene: TRBV6-4
d_gene: NA
j_gene: TRBJ2-1
abundance: NA
CDR3aa: CASSVGPGEQFF
CDR3nt: TGTGCCAGCAGTGTCGGTCCCGGTGAGCAGTTCTTC

v_gene: TRBV29-1
d_gene: TRBD2
j_gene: TRBJ2-5
abundance: NA
CDR3aa: CSGWGGKTETQYF
CDR3nt: TGCAGCGGGTGGGGGGGGAAAACGGAGACCCAGTACTTC

v_gene: TRBV6-2/TRBV6-3
d_gene: TRBD1
j_gene: TRBJ2-1
abundance: once
CDR3aa: CASSYLKTGDLMNEQFF
CDR3nt: TGTGCCAGCAGTTACCTTAAGACAGGGGATTTAATGAATGAGCAGTTCTTC